The sequence of this TCR beta chain was determined in a study of CD8+ T cells in alopecia areata. The treatment denotes: oral pan-JAK inhibitor, 5-10 mg twice daily. As for this clone: The antigen is not known.

As the sequencing template, cDNA was produced by extracting RNA and reverse transcribing it. TCRdb's table, derived via immunoSEQ multiplex PCR, lists solely in-frame clones and lacks some. The repertoire holds 150,000 to 250,000 clones, with 55% to 70% as singletons. The study's findings and limits: Between patients, shared TCR sequences were less clear than in mice. This was possibly due in part to HLA diversity in the patient population. Many expanded lesional clones remained in scalp and blood on tofacitinib.

Here the sequenced sample was CD4+ T cells sorted from blood, taken at week 4, from a patient treated with tofacitinib. The receptor was isolated from a human donor with alopecia areata.

The CDR3 loop is CASSIPGKGKTQYF. The CDR3 nucleotides read TGTGCCAGTAGTATCCCTGGAAAGGGGAAGACCCAGTACTTC. The V and J genes are TRBV19 and TRBJ2-5; maybe TRBD1 (5 bases). This CDR3 spans 14 amino acids. In germline, CDR1 is LNHDA, CDR2 SQIVND (reference sequence). Trimming cost V 3 bases and J 6 bases, with 14 bases left between them.